This entry concerns a single T cell receptor beta chain. Its antigen is not yet known. Base qualities are missing; no much larger clone stands one base away. The donors were healthy, HIV-negative adults with no recently reported acute infections or vaccinations. All donors were Caucasian adults living in Nashville, Tennessee, USA. CD4+ T cells were enriched through magnetic negative selection, after which naive cells were positively selected on CD45RA and the remaining negative fraction served as the memory subset. Blood was obtained by leukapheresis, after which PBMCs were separated by Ficoll-Histopaque density gradient centrifugation and cryopreserved in liquid nitrogen vapor phase. Purity and quantity of every magnetically sorted T cell population were checked by analytical flow cytometry. Genomic DNA was isolated from each sorted fraction and quantified by UV absorbance on a Nanodrop 2000c. The data originate from a study of shared clonotypes between healthy human individuals (dated by TCRdb to 2020 to 2021). Regarding the research as a whole: Three men and a couple of women, aged 18 to 49 years, made up the cohort. Blood TCR repertoires of 5 or 6 healthy adults were deeply sequenced to estimate repertoire size and the extent of clonotype sharing between individuals. Between about 0.8 and 9.5 billion PBMCs per donor were obtained by leukapheresis. Libraries were prepared and TCR repertoires were sequenced by different laboratories using diverse techniques, in order to increase sequencing depth and limit assay-specific biases. For each donor, CD4 naive and CD4 memory were each given three plates, CD8 naive was given two plates, and CD8 memory was given one plate.

Using the deep immunoSEQ assay, multiplex PCR amplified TCR CDR3 regions from genomic DNA. For each cell subset, the extracted genomic DNA was distributed evenly across all wells of several immunoSEQ 96-well plates, and each plate served as one replicate. For sorted subsets, about 210 ng of genomic DNA, equivalent to around 31,000 T cell genomes, went into each replicate PCR. The purified libraries were quantified using a Qubit 3.0 fluorometer, sized with a Bioanalyzer 2100, and then quantified again using the KAPA Library Quantification kit. Every immunoSEQ 96-well plate was sequenced on a separate single-read 150-cycle Illumina NextSeq 550 flow cell. The published analysis was carried out like this. Because the immunoSEQ output included only junctional sequences and no quality scores, the filtering could not be the same as the filtering used for full-length reads. Sequences were annotated with PyIR, a Python wrapper for IgBLAST v1.9, using IMGT germline references to assign V/J genes and CDR3. Reads were removed for weak V/J assignments (E-value above 1e-6), missing CDR3, stop codons, out-of-frame junctions, or ambiguous translated residues. V3J clonotypes were defined as sequences sharing an identical inferred V gene, J gene, and CDR3 amino acid sequence. Percentage overlap between repertoires was calculated by dividing the number of shared unique clonotypes by the size of the smaller repertoire. Richness of each repertoire was evaluated using RTK rarefaction, the Chao1 estimator, and Recon v2.1 estimates of unobserved clonotypes. For all TCRbeta clonotypes obtained by the gDNA method from a handful of donors, generation probabilities were computed with OLGA. Not all clones reach the TCRdb copy of this immuneACCESS table, which keeps in-frame sequences only. Checked studies attribute under half of the gap to unresolved V genes and leave the rest unexplained. V and J calls and clone size are as listed in that table; D and trimming were resolved from the DNA. The sample records around 2.5 million clones, 93% of which are singletons. The ten largest clonotypes hold around 0.4% of the sample.

Results and caveats for the whole study, not just this receptor: Even with the large sequencing depth, rarefaction of the sorted-subset datasets indicated that sequencing was incomplete. Compared with non-shared clonotypes, clonotypes shared by all four sorted-subset donors had higher generation probabilities. Pairwise subsampling led to the expectation that sequencing depth would affect the degree of clonotype sharing among donors. Naive subsets generally had larger estimated clonotype richness than memory subsets. Only blood was sampled, and tissue TCR repertoires likely differ from those in blood. Across a handful of donors, approximately 5% of naive CD4, roughly 3.5% of naive CD8, about 2.3% of memory CD4, and approximately 0.42% of memory CD8 clonotypes were shared. Because the study included only a small number of donors, the genetic and exposure-history diversity represented was limited.

The TCR originated in a man aged 18 to 30 in good health. Some clones in this sample may be carry-over from other donors' samples. Sequenced input: naive CD4+ T cells from PBMCs. Taken with the paper, the label for cell subset or site translates to: CD45RA+ positively selected.

The CDR3 reads CASSVTGTVSTEAFF. The DNA is TGTGCCAGCAGCGTGACCGGGACGGTGAGCACTGAAGCTTTCTTT. The rearrangement combines TRBV7-3 with TRBJ1-1; perhaps TRBD1 is the D gene, with 5 bases matching. V and J lose 5 bases and 4 bases, and a span of 17 bases separates them. The germline V gene encodes CDR1 SGHTA and CDR2 FQGTGA. Including the terminal cysteine and phenylalanine, the CDR3 comprises 15 residues. Here the CDR3 DNA is all that survives: 45 bases in frame from base 1.